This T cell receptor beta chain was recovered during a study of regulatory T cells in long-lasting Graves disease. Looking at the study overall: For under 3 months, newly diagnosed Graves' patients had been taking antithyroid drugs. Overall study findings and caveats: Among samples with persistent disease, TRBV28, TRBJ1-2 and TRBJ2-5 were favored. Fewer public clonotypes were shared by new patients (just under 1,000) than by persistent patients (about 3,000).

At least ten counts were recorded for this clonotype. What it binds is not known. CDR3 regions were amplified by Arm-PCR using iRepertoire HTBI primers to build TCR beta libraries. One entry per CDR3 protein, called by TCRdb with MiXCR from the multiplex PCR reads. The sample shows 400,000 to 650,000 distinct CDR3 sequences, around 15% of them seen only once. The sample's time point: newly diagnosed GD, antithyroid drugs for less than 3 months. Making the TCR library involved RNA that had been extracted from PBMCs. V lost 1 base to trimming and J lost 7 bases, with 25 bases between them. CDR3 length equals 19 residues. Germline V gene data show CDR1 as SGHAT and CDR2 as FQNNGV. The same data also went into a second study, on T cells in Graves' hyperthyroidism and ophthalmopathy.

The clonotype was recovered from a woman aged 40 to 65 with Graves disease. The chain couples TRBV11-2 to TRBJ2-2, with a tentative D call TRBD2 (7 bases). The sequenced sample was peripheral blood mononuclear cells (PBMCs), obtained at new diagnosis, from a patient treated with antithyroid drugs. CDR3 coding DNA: TGTGCCAGCAGCTTAGCCCCCCTCCGACTAGCTGAGGGGGGCGGGGAGCTGTTTTTT. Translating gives CASSLAPLRLAEGGGELFF. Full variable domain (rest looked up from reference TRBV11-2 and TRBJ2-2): EAGVAQSPRYKIIEKRQSVAFWCNPISGHATLYWYQQILGQGPKLLIQFQNNGVVDDSQLPKDRFSAERLKGVDSTLKIQPAKLEDSAVYLCASSLAPLRLAEGGGELFFGEGSRLTVL.